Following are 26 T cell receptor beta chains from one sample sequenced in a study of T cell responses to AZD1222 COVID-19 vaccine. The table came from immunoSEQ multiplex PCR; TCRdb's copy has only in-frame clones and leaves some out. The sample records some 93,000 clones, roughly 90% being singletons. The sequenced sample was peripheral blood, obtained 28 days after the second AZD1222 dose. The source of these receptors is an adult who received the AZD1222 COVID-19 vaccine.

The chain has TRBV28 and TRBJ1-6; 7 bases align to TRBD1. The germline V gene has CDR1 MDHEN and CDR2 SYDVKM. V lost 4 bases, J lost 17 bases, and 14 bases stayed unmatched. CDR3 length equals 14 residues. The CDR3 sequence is CASSSTSDRIVFHF. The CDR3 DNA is TGTGCCAGCAGTTCCACGTCGGACAGGATTGTATTCCACTTT.

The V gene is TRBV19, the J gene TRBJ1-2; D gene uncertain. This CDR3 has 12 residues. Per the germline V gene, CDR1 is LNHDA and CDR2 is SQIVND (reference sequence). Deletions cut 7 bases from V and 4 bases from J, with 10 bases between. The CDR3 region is CASTPGVYGYTF. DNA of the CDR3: TGTGCCAGTACCCCGGGTGTCTATGGCTACACCTTC.

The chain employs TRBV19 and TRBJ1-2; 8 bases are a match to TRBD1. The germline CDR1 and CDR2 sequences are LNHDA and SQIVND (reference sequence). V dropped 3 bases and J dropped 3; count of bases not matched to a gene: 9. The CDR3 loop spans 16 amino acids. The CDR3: CASSMDEQGDDYGYTF. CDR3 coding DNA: TGTGCCAGTAGTATGGACGAACAGGGGGATGACTATGGCTACACCTTC.

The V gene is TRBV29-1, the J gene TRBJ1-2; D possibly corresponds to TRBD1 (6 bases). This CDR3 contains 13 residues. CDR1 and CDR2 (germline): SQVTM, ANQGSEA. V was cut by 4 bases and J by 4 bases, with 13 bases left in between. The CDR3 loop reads CSVGTEGGYGYTF. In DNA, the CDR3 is TGCAGCGTTGGGACAGAGGGGGGCTATGGCTACACCTTC.

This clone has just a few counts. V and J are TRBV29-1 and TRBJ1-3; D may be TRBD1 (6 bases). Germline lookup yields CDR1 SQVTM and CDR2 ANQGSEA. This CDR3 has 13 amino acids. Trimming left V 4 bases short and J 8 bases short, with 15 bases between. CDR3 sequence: CSVATGRGDTIYF. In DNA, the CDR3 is TGCAGCGTTGCCACAGGGCGAGGGGACACCATATATTTT.

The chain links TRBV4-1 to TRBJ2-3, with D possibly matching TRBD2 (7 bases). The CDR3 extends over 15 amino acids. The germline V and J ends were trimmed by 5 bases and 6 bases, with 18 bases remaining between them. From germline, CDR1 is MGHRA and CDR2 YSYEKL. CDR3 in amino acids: CASSRGGSLFDTQYF. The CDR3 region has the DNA TGCGCCAGCAGCAGGGGGGGCTCCCTGTTTGATACGCAGTATTTT.

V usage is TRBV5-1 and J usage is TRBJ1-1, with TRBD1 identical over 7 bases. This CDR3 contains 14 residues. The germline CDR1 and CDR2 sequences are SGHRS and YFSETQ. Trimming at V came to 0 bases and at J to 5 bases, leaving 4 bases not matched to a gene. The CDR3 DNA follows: TGCGCCAGCAGCTTGGAGCCAGGGGGTACTGAAGCTTTCTTT. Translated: CASSLEPGGTEAFF.

The CDR3 here is CASSHLPGTEAFF. CDR3 sequence (DNA): TGTGCCAGCAGCCATCTACCGGGGACTGAAGCTTTCTTT. The rearrangement links TRBV6-6 to TRBJ1-1, with D unclear. V was cut by 6 bases and J by 5 bases, with 13 bases left in between. Germline V gives CDR1 MNHNY, CDR2 SVGAGI (reference sequence). CDR3 length equals 13 residues.

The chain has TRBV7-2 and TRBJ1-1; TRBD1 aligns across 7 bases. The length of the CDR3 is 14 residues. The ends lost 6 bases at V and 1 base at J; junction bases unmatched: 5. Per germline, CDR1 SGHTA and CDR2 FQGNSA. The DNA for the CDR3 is TGTGCCAGCAGACCGGGACAGACGAACACTGAAGCTTTCTTT. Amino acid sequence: CASRPGQTNTEAFF.

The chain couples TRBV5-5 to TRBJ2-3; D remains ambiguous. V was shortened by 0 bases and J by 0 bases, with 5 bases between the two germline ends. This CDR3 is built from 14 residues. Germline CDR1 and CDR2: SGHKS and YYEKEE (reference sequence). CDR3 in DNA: TGTGCCAGCAGCTTGGGCTCTAGCACAGATACGCAGTATTTT. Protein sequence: CASSLGSSTDTQYF.

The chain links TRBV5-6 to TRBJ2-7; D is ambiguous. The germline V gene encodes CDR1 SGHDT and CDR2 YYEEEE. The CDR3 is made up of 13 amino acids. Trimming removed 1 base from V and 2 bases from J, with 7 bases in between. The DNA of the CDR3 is TGTGCCAGCAGCTTGTCAGTAGCCTACGAGCAGTACTTC. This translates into CASSLSVAYEQYF. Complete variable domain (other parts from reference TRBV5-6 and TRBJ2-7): DAGVTQSPTHLIKTRGQQVTLRCSPKSGHDTVSWYQQALGQGPQFIFQYYEEEERQRGNFPDRFSGHQFPNYSSELNVNALLLGDSALYLCASSLSVAYEQYFGPGTRLTVT.

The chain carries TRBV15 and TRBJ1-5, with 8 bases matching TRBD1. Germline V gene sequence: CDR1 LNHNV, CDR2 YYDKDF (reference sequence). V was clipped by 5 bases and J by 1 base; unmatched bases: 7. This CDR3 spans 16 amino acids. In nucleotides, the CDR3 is TGTGCCACCAGCGACGGACAGGGTATAAGCAATCAGCCCCAGCATTTT. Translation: CATSDGQGISNQPQHF.

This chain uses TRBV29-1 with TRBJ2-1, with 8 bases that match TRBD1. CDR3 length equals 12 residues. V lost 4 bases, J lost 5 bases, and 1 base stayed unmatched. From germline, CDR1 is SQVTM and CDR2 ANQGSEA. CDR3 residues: CSVGTGHNEQFF. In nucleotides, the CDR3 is TGCAGCGTTGGGACAGGGCACAATGAGCAGTTCTTC.

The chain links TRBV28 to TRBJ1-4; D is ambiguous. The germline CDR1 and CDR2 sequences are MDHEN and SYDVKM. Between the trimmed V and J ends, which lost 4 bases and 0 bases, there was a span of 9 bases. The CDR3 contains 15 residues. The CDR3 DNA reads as TGTGCCAGCAGTTCCACGCTTGCAACTAATGAAAAACTGTTTTTT. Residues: CASSSTLATNEKLFF.

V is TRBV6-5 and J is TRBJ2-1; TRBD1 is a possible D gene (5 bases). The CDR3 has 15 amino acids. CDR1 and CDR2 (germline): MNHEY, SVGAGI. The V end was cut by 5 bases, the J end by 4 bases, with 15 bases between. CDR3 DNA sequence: TGTGCCAGCAGTCCCGACAGAGACTTTTACAATGAGCAGTTCTTC. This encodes CASSPDRDFYNEQFF.

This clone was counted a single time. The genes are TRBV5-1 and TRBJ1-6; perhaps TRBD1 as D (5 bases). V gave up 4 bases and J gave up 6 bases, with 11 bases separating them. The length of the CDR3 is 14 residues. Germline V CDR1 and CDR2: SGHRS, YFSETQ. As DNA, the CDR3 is TGCGCCAGCAGCGAGACAGAAGTTAATTCACCCCTCCACTTT. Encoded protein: CASSETEVNSPLHF.

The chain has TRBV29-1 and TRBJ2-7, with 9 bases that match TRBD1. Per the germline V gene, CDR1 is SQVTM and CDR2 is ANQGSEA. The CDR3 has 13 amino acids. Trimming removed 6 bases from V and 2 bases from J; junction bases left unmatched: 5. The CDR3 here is CSVRQGEAYEQYF. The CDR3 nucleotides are TGCAGCGTCAGACAGGGGGAAGCCTACGAGCAGTACTTC.

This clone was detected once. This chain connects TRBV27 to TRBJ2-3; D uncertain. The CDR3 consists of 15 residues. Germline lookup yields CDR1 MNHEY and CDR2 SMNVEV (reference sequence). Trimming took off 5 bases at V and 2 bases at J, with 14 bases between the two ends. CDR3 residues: CASSGFGPDTDTQYF. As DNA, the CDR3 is TGTGCCAGCAGTGGATTTGGGCCCGACACAGATACGCAGTATTTT.

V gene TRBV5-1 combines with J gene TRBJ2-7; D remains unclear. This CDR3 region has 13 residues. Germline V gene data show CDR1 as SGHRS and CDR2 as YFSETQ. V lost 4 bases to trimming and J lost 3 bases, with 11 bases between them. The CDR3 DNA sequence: TGCGCCAGCAGCCCCGGGTCGAGCTACGAGCAGTACTTC. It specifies CASSPGSSYEQYF.

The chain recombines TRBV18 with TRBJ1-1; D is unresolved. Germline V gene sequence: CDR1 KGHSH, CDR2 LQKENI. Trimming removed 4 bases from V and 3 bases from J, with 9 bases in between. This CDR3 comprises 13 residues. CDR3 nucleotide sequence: TGTGCCAGCTCACTGGACCCCTACACTGAAGCTTTCTTT. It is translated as CASSLDPYTEAFF.

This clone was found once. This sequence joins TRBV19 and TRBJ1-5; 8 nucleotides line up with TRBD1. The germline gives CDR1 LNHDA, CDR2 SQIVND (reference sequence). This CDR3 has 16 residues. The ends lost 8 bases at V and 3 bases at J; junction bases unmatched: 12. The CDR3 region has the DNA TGTGCCAGTCGGGGTCTTGGGACAGGCCTCAATCAGCCCCAGCATTTT. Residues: CASRGLGTGLNQPQHF.

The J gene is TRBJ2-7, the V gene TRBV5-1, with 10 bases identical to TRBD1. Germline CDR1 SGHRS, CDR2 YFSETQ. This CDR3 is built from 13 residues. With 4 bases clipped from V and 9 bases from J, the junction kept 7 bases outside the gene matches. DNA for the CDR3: TGCGCCAGCAGCCCCGGGACAGGGGAGGTGCAGTACTTC. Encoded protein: CASSPGTGEVQYF.

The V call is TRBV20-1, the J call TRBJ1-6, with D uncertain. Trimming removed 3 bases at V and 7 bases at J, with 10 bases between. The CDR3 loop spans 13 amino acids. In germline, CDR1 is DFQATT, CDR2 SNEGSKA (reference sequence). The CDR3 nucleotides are TGCAGTGCTAGTCGCGGGGAAAATTCACCCCTCCACTTT. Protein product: CSASRGENSPLHF.

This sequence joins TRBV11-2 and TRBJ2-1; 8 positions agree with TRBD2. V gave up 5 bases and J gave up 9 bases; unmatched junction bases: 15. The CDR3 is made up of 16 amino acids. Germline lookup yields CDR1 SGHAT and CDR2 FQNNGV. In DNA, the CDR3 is TGTGCCAGCAGCCGTCCTGAGCGGGAGTGGCTTGCTGAGCAGTTCTTC. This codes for CASSRPEREWLAEQFF.

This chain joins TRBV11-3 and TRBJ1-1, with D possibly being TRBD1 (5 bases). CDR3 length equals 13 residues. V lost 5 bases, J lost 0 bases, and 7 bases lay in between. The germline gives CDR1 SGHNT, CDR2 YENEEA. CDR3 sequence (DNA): TGTGCCAGCAGCAAAGGGGTGAACACTGAAGCTTTCTTT. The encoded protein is CASSKGVNTEAFF.

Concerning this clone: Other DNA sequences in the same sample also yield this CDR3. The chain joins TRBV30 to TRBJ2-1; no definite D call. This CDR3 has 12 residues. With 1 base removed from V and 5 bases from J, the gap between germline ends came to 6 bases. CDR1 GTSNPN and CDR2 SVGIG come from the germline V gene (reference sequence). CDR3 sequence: CAWSGLHNEQFF. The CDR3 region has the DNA TGTGCCTGGAGTGGACTCCACAATGAGCAGTTCTTC.